Each of the 8 T cell receptor beta chains below was sequenced from the same sample in a study of T cells after posttransplantation cyclophosphamide. Produced via immunoSEQ multiplex PCR; TCRdb's table is partial and in-frame only. The sample shows some 64,000 clones, approximately 92% of them seen only once. Specimen: PBMCs. The receptors were sampled from a woman in her 30s in good health and a related stem cell transplant donor.

This chain joins TRBV6-6 and TRBJ1-4; D is perhaps TRBD1 (5 bases). The CDR3 loop spans 16 amino acids. CDR1 and CDR2 from the germline V gene are MNHNY and SVGAGI (reference sequence). Trimming left V 2 bases short and J 6 bases short, with 16 bases between. CDR3 DNA sequence: TGTGCCAGCAGTTACCCCAGGGTGCGCATGGATGAAAAACTGTTTTTT. It specifies CASSYPRVRMDEKLFF.

The chain uses TRBV10-3 and TRBJ2-7; the D is unclear. The CDR3 extends over 15 amino acids. Germline values: CDR1 ENHRY, CDR2 SYGVKD. V lost 5 bases and J 2 bases, leaving 16 bases between the germline ends. The DNA of the CDR3 is TGTGCCATCAGTAGGAAGCCCCAAGGGACCTACGAGCAGTACTTC. Translating gives CAISRKPQGTYEQYF.

To note about this clone: In the same sample, other DNA sequences code for this CDR3. The rearrangement uses TRBV19 and TRBJ2-3; 8 bases map to TRBD2. J gave up 1 base and V 1 base, and 1 base lay outside the gene matches. CDR1 LNHDA and CDR2 SQIVND come from the germline V gene (reference sequence). The CDR3 is 15 amino acids. In DNA, the CDR3 is TGTGCCAGTAGTATAGTAGCGGGGCGCACAGATACGCAGTATTTT. Amino acid sequence: CASSIVAGRTDTQYF.

The chain joins TRBV7-9 to TRBJ2-7, with 9 bases that match TRBD2. Germline trimming cut 5 bases from V and 4 bases from J; bases unmatched to any gene: 6. The CDR3 covers 14 residues. CDR1 is SEHNR and CDR2 is FQNEAQ in the germline V gene (reference sequence). DNA for the CDR3: TGTGCCAGCAGCCCCCCAGCGGGGGGATACGAGCAGTACTTC. This codes for CASSPPAGGYEQYF. Combining the CDR3 with reference TRBV7-9 and TRBJ2-7 gives the whole variable domain DTGVSQNPRHKITKRGQNVTFRCDPISEHNRLYWYRQTLGQGPEFLTYFQNEAQLEKSRLLSDRFSAERPKGSFSTLEIQRTEQGDSAMYLCASSPPAGGYEQYFGPGTRLTVT.

This sequence joins TRBV7-2 and TRBJ2-1; 8 bases map to TRBD1. Germline trimming cut 5 bases from V and 7 bases from J; bases unmatched to any gene: 4. Looked up from germline, CDR1 is SGHTA and CDR2 is FQGNSA. The CDR3 totals 13 residues. The DNA for the CDR3 is TGTGCCAGCAGCGTTAACAGGGGGAATGAGCAGTTCTTC. Translating it yields CASSVNRGNEQFF. The variable domain in full, completed from reference TRBV7-2 and TRBJ2-1, reads GAGVSQSPSNKVTEKGKDVELRCDPISGHTALYWYRQSLGQGLEFLIYFQGNSAPDKSGLPSDRFSAERTGGSVSTLTIQRTQQEDSAVYLCASSVNRGNEQFFGPGTRLTVL.

V is TRBV6-6 and J is TRBJ2-7; D perhaps matches TRBD1 (6 bases). There are 13 residues in the CDR3. V was clipped by 5 bases and J by 2 bases, with 10 bases between them. The V gene's germline CDR1 is MNHNY and CDR2 SVGAGI (reference sequence). The CDR3 DNA reads as TGTGCCAGCAGTCCAGGGGTTACCTACGAGCAGTACTTC. Residues: CASSPGVTYEQYF.

The chain is built from TRBV6-1 and TRBJ2-3; possible D gene TRBD2, 6 bases. There are 14 residues in the CDR3. The V end was cut by 6 bases, the J end by 4 bases, with 14 bases between. Germline-derived CDR1 and CDR2 are MNHNS and SASEGT. The CDR3 coding sequence is TGTGCCAGCAGGACGGTGCGGGGTTCAGATACGCAGTATTTT. This encodes CASRTVRGSDTQYF.

This clone was seen only once. The genes are TRBV9 and TRBJ2-2, with TRBD1 as a possible D gene (5 bases). Germline CDR1 and CDR2: SGDLS and YYNGEE. The CDR3 totals 14 residues. V was cut by 6 bases and J by 4 bases, with 13 bases left in between. This CDR3 is CASTAQGATGELFF. The CDR3 DNA sequence: TGTGCCAGCACCGCGCAGGGTGCCACCGGGGAGCTGTTTTTT. Together with reference TRBV9 and TRBJ2-2, the CDR3 gives the full variable domain: DSGVTQTPKHLITATGQRVTLRCSPRSGDLSVYWYQQSLDQGLQFLIQYYNGEERAKGNILERFSAQQFPDLHSELNLSSLELGDSALYFCASTAQGATGELFFGEGSRLTVL.